A single sample is the source of the 16 T cell receptor beta chains below, sequenced in a study of control samples from healthy donors and cancer patients. Produced via immunoSEQ multiplex PCR; TCRdb's table is partial and in-frame only. The data contain about 71,000 clones, nearly 90% of them singletons. The sequenced sample consisted of PBMCs. The receptor source for this set is a man in his 60s with lung cancer.

The chain has TRBV11-3 and TRBJ2-3; 11 nucleotides match TRBD1. V dropped 6 bases and J dropped 5; count of bases not matched to a gene: 7. The length of the CDR3 is 15 residues. Germline CDR1 and CDR2: SGHNT and YENEEA. In DNA, the CDR3 is TGTGCCAGCAGTTCCGGACAGGGGGCTGGAGATACGCAGTATTTT. This encodes CASSSGQGAGDTQYF.

This clone appeared once. V usage is TRBV5-4 and J usage is TRBJ1-6; 11 bases fit TRBD1. This CDR3 has 16 amino acids. Per germline, CDR1 SGHNT and CDR2 YYREEE (reference sequence). Germline trimming cut 4 bases from V and 7 bases from J; bases unmatched to any gene: 7. Written as DNA, the CDR3 is TGTGCCAGCAGCCCCGGGACAGGGGGATGGAATTCACCCCTCCACTTT. Its translation is CASSPGTGGWNSPLHF.

This chain joins TRBV14 and TRBJ1-1, with D possibly being TRBD1 (5 bases). CDR1 is SGHDN and CDR2 is FVKESK in the germline V gene. V lost 4 bases to trimming and J lost 1 base, with 10 bases between them. The length of the CDR3 is 14 residues. The CDR3 region is CASSRQITNTEAFF. DNA for the CDR3: TGTGCCAGCAGCCGACAGATTACGAACACTGAAGCTTTCTTT.

The chain recombines TRBV6-5 with TRBJ1-2; possibly TRBD1 for D (5 bases). Trimming shortened V by 7 bases and J by 4 bases, and 10 bases separated the two germline ends. The CDR3 has 12 residues. Germline assignment: CDR1 MNHEY and CDR2 SVGAGI. The CDR3 loop reads CASTTDFYGYTF. DNA of the CDR3: TGTGCCAGCACGACAGACTTCTATGGCTACACCTTC.

The chain joins TRBV5-6 to TRBJ2-7, with D tentatively TRBD2 (5 bases). The germline gives CDR1 SGHDT, CDR2 YYEEEE. This CDR3 is 13 amino acids long. Deletions cut 0 bases from V and 5 bases from J, with 9 bases between. The CDR3 sequence: CASSLARGDEQYV. The DNA of the CDR3 is TGTGCCAGCAGCTTGGCCCGGGGAGACGAGCAGTACGTC.

The rearrangement uses TRBV9 and TRBJ2-2, with a possible D match to TRBD1 (6 bases). V was cut by 3 bases and J by 1 base, with 13 bases left in between. This CDR3 region has 16 residues. CDR1 is SGDLS and CDR2 is YYNGEE in the germline V gene. CDR3 region: CASSAAGTMNTGELFF. DNA for the CDR3: TGTGCCAGCAGCGCAGCCGGGACAATGAACACCGGGGAGCTGTTTTTT. The full variable domain, with the rest looked up from reference TRBV9 and TRBJ2-2, is DSGVTQTPKHLITATGQRVTLRCSPRSGDLSVYWYQQSLDQGLQFLIQYYNGEERAKGNILERFSAQQFPDLHSELNLSSLELGDSALYFCASSAAGTMNTGELFFGEGSRLTVL.

The J gene is TRBJ2-7, the V gene TRBV5-1; the D gene could be TRBD1 or TRBD2 (6 bases each). The CDR3 consists of 14 residues. The ends were cut back, 5 bases at V and 1 base at J, with 13 bases in the middle. Germline V gives CDR1 SGHRS, CDR2 YFSETQ. Written as DNA, the CDR3 is TGCGCCAGCAGACAAACGGGGGCTTCCTACGAGCAGTACTTC. Its protein is CASRQTGASYEQYF.

The chain uses TRBV30 and TRBJ1-6, with TRBD1 as a possible D gene (5 bases). Germline V gene data show CDR1 as GTSNPN and CDR2 as SVGIG (reference sequence). V was shortened by 0 bases and J by 7 bases, with 7 bases between the two germline ends. CDR3 length equals 13 residues. The CDR3 DNA follows: TGTGCCTGGAGTGTACAGGAGAATTCACCCCTCCACTTT. Translated: CAWSVQENSPLHF. Using reference TRBV30 and TRBJ1-6 for the parts outside the CDR3, the full variable domain is SQTIHQWPATLVQPVGSPLSLECTVEGTSNPNLYWYRQAAGRGLQLLFYSVGIGQISSEVPQNLSASRPQDRQFILSSKKLLLSDSGFYLCAWSVQENSPLHFGNGTRLTVT.

CDR3 coding DNA: TGTGCCAGCAGCCAAGGTGGATCCGAGCAGTACTTC. Its protein product is CASSQGGSEQYF. The rearrangement joins TRBV3-1 (or the pseudogene TRBV3-2) to TRBJ2-7; no definite D call. V was pared by 1 base and J by 6 bases, with 7 bases between. Per the germline V gene, CDR1 is LGHDT and CDR2 is YNNKEL (reference sequence). The CDR3 has 12 amino acids.

The chain employs TRBV5-6 and TRBJ2-5; 10 bases are a match to TRBD1. The CDR3 is 15 amino acids. V shed 4 bases, J shed 5 bases, and the junction held 8 bases outside the gene matches. Per germline, CDR1 SGHDT and CDR2 YYEEEE. The CDR3, as DNA: TGTGCCAGCAGCCCGGTGGGACAGGGGTACGAGACCCAGTACTTC. Its protein is CASSPVGQGYETQYF.

This clone appeared a few times. The chain joins TRBV6-1 to TRBJ2-1; D gene unclear. Trimming removed 0 bases at V and 2 bases at J, with 8 bases between. The CDR3 loop spans 15 amino acids. The V gene's germline CDR1 is MNHNS and CDR2 SASEGT. CDR3 DNA: TGTGCCAGCAGTGAAGCGCTAGGGACCTACAATGAGCAGTTCTTC. Translating it yields CASSEALGTYNEQFF.

J is TRBJ1-2 and V is TRBV5-6; unclear D gene. The V and J ends lost 0 bases and 2 bases respectively, with 2 bases between them. Germline lookup yields CDR1 SGHDT and CDR2 YYEEEE. The CDR3 length is 12 residues. The CDR3 reads CASSLANYGYTF. CDR3 in DNA: TGTGCCAGCAGCTTGGCAAACTATGGCTACACCTTC. Full variable domain (remainder filled in from reference TRBV5-6 and TRBJ1-2): DAGVTQSPTHLIKTRGQQVTLRCSPKSGHDTVSWYQQALGQGPQFIFQYYEEEERQRGNFPDRFSGHQFPNYSSELNVNALLLGDSALYLCASSLANYGYTFGSGTRLTVV.

This clone was seen just once. DNA for the CDR3: TGTGCCAGCAGCGATGGAGGGAACACTGAAGCTTTCTTT. As protein: CASSDGGNTEAFF. This chain connects TRBV7-3 to TRBJ1-1; D remains unclear. The germline V and J ends were trimmed by 5 bases and 1 base, with 8 bases remaining between them. Germline V CDR1 and CDR2: SGHTA, FQGTGA. CDR3 length: 13 amino acids. The full variable domain, with the rest looked up from reference TRBV7-3 and TRBJ1-1, is GAGVSQTPSNKVTEKGKYVELRCDPISGHTALYWYRQSLGQGPEFLIYFQGTGAADDSGLPNDRFFAVRPEGSVSTLKIQRTERGDSAVYLCASSDGGNTEAFFGQGTRLTVV.

The chain carries TRBV5-6 and TRBJ1-3, with unresolved D. With 5 bases removed from V and 0 bases from J, the gap between germline ends came to 9 bases. Germline V CDR1 and CDR2: SGHDT, YYEEEE. The CDR3 length is 14 residues. The CDR3 nucleotides are TGTGCCAGCAGACGCCAACACTCTGGAAACACCATATATTTT. Protein product: CASRRQHSGNTIYF.

This chain uses TRBV14 with TRBJ2-5; a weak D match, TRBD1 (5 bases). This CDR3 contains 19 residues. Trimming shortened V by 3 bases and J by 5 bases, and 28 bases separated the two germline ends. Per germline, CDR1 SGHDN and CDR2 FVKESK. In DNA, the CDR3 is TGTGCCAGCAGCCACTTACTTTGGGGCCGACAGCCTGGCGTGGAGACCCAGTACTTC. Translation gives CASSHLLWGRQPGVETQYF. Full variable domain (rest looked up from reference TRBV14 and TRBJ2-5): EAGVTQFPSHSVIEKGQTVTLRCDPISGHDNLYWYRRVMGKEIKFLLHFVKESKQDESGMPNNRFLAERTGGTYSTLKVQPAELEDSGVYFCASSHLLWGRQPGVETQYFGPGTRLLVL.

This sequence joins TRBV18 and TRBJ2-1; perhaps TRBD1 as D (6 bases). V gave up 4 bases and J gave up 10 bases, with 17 bases separating them. The CDR3 extends over 14 amino acids. Germline values: CDR1 KGHSH, CDR2 LQKENI. The CDR3 spells CASSQESRGREQFF. The CDR3, as DNA: TGTGCCAGCTCACAAGAATCCAGGGGTCGGGAGCAGTTCTTC.